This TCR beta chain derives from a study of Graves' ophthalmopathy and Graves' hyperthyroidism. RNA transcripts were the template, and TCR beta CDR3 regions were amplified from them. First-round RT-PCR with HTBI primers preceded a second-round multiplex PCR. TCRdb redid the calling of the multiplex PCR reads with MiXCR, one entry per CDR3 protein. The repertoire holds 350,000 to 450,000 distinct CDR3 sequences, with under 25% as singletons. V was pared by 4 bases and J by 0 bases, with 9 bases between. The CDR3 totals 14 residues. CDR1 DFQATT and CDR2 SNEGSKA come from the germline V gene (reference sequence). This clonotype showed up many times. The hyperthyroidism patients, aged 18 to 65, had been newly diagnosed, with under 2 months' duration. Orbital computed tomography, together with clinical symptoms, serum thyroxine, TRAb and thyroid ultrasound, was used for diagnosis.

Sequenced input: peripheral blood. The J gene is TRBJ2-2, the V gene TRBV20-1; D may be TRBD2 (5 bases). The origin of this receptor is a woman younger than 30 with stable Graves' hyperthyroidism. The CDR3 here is CSATGIPNTGELFF. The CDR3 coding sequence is TGCAGTGCTACCGGGATTCCGAACACCGGGGAGCTGTTTTTT.